The T cell receptor beta chain described here comes from a study of T cells in women clearing cervical HPV infection. About the research overall: No precancer developed; the control's incident HPV16 infection cleared within 12 months. Study-level points and caveats: CIN3+ cases had significantly higher TCR richness than controls; evenness did not differ. Cases carried less TRBV6-7 than controls: 0.11% versus 0.16%.

A remark on this clone: The antigen is unknown. With the read ending 3 residues before the CDR3 end, the germline J gene is used to fill in that end.

All participants had a single incident cervical HPV16 infection, and prevalent HPV16 infections were excluded. The data were produced by immunoSEQ multiplex PCR, yet TCRdb's version contains in-frame clones alone and is incomplete. The record lists 25,000 to 35,000 clones, of which the ten most abundant hold 7.8%. Germline V gene data show CDR1 as MNHNS and CDR2 as SASEGT. This CDR3 spans 16 amino acids. Input material: blood buffy coat. This clonotype originated in a woman between 18 and 70 years old with a cervical HPV16 infection that either progressed to CIN3+ or cleared (not recorded which). This chain links TRBV6-1 with TRBJ1-2; D not resolved. The part of the CDR3 DNA that was read is TGTGCCAGCAGTGAAGCGTTGGGAAACAGCGGCTACGAC. As protein: CASSEALGNSGYD. The entire CDR3 protein reads CASSEALGNSGYDYTF.